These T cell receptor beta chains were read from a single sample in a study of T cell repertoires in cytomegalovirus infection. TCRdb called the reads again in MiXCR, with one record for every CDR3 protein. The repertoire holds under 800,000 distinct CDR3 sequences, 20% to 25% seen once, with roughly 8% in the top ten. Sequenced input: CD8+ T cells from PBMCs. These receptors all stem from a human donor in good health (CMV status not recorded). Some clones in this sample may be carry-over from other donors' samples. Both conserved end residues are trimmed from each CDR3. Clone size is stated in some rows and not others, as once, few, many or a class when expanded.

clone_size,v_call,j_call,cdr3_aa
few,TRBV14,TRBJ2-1,ASSQFQGPIDEQF
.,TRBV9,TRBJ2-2,ASSVSGTLNTGELF
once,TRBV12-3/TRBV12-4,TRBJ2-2,ASRRAATGELF
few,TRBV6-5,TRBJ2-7,ASSPVLGERNEQY
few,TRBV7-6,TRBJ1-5,ASSPDTTYQPQH
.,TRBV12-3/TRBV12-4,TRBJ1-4,ASTGGGGGNEKLF
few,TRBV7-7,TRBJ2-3,ASSERIADTQY
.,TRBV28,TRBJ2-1,ASKGEGDEQF
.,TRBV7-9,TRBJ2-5,ASSLLGIQETQY
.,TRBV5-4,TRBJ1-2,ASSLRAGQGYGYT
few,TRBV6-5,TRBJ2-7,ASSSDGSGEQY
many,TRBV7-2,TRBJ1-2,ASSWDRGQQNGYT
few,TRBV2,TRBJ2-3,ASTPGQSTDTQY
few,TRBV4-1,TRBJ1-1,ASSQVDLGNTEAF
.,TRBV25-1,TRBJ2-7,ASSELGNAAEQY
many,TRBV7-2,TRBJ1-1,ASSLTLTALNTEAF
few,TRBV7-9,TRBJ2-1,ASSLAGLAADNEQF
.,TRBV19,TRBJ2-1,ASSILGTGNNEQF
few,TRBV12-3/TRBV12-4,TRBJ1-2,ASSSWQGDYGYT
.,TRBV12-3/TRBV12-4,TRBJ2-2,ASSSGWGTGELF
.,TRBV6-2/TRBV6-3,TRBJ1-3,ASSYSTSEGNSDTIY
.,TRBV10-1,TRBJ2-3,ASSETQGYADTQY
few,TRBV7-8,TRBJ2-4,ASSLVRQAKDIQY
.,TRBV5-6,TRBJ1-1,ASSLGGQGRGAF
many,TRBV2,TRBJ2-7,ASSGQSPYEQY
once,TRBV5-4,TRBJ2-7,ASSLDDRGFYERY
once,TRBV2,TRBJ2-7,ASGFSGGNEQY
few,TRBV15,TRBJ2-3,ATSRAGNLVTDTQY
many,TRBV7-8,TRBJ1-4,ASSLGQYNEKLF
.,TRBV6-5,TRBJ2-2,ASNDRGTTPGELF
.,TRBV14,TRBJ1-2,ASSFIDRDFNYGYT
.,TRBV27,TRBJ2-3,ASSLGFWPPDTQY
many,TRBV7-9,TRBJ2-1,ASTYRYNEQF
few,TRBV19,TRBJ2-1,ASSMSQGVRNEQF
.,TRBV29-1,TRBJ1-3,SVTGEAGNTIY
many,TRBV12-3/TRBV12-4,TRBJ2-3,ASSFRGVGTDTQY
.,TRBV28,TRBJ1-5,ASRMTGDNNQPQH
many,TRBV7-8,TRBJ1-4,ASSAGTGRDEKLF
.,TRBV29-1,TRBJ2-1,SVETDSYNEQF
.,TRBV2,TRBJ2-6,AKLDRGFSGANVLT
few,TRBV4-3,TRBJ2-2,ASSQDFRGTGELF